One sample yielded the 12 T cell receptor beta chains listed below, sequenced in a study of regulatory T cells in long-lasting Graves disease. Time point noted: persistent/refractory GD, antithyroid drugs over 5 years with positive TRAb. Researchers made the TCR library from RNA that was extracted from PBMCs. iRepertoire HTBI primers and Arm-PCR of CDR3 regions built TCR beta libraries. TCRdb re-called the multiplex PCR reads through MiXCR, storing one row per CDR3 protein. The sample has roughly 450,000 distinct CDR3 sequences, 20% to 30% seen once. Sequencing was performed on peripheral blood mononuclear cells (PBMCs), taken when the disease was refractory, from a patient treated with antithyroid drugs. The receptors here all came from a female donor with Graves disease.

V usage is TRBV5-4 and J usage is TRBJ1-1; D perhaps matches TRBD1 (6 bases). V was clipped by 6 bases and J by 4 bases, with 19 bases between them. CDR1 and CDR2 (germline): SGHNT, YYREEE (reference sequence). The CDR3 length is 15 residues. The CDR3 sequence is CASTTGGRGGTEAFF. The CDR3 nucleotides are TGTGCCAGCACCACCGGTGGCAGGGGTGGCACTGAAGCTTTCTTT.

This clonotype came up many times. The J gene is TRBJ2-7, the V gene TRBV6-1, with D perhaps matching TRBD2 (5 bases). The CDR3 runs to 13 residues. Germline V lookup: CDR1 MNHNS, CDR2 SASEGT. Trimming took 6 bases from V and 2 from J, leaving 11 bases between them. CDR3 loop: CASSPGEPYEQYF. The CDR3 coding sequence is TGTGCCAGCAGCCCCGGGGAGCCCTACGAGCAGTACTTC.

The chain joins TRBV6-9 to TRBJ1-1; possible D gene TRBD1, 6 bases. Deletions cut 3 bases from V and 4 bases from J, with 18 bases between. Germline V lookup: CDR1 MNHGY, CDR2 SVAAGI. The CDR3 is 16 residues long. Here the CDR3 reads CASSYGFAGAGTEAFF. CDR3 sequence (DNA): TGTGCCAGCAGTTACGGCTTTGCGGGGGCCGGCACTGAAGCTTTCTTT.

This clonotype was found a few times. The rearrangement uses TRBV19 and TRBJ1-2, with TRBD1 matching over 7 bases. The CDR3 covers 14 residues. The V segment lost 4 bases and the J segment 6 bases; nucleotides outside the gene matches: 8. CDR1 LNHDA and CDR2 SQIVND come from the germline V gene (reference sequence). The CDR3 sequence: CASSRAGGINGYTF. In DNA form, the CDR3 reads TGTGCCAGTAGTAGGGCAGGGGGTATTAATGGCTACACCTTC.

A word on this clonotype: A far larger clone is one nucleotide away, so this likely arose from a read error. The chain joins TRBV2 to TRBJ2-5, with D maybe TRBD2 (6 bases). CDR1 is SNHLY, CDR2 FYNNEI, per germline. The CDR3 sequence is 14 residues long. CDR3 region: CASSTRRVEETQCF. In DNA, the CDR3 is TGTGCCAGCAGCACCCGGAGGGTTGAAGAGACCCAGTGCTTC.

V and J are TRBV2 and TRBJ1-5, with no clear D. The germline gives CDR1 SNHLY, CDR2 FYNNEI. The CDR3 consists of 12 residues. The V end lost 6 bases, the J end lost 5 bases, and 8 bases lay between the germline ends. The DNA of the CDR3 is TGTGCCAGCAGGAGGAGGGATCAGCCCCAGCATTTT. This sequence encodes CASRRRDQPQHF.

V and J are TRBV30 and TRBJ2-7, with D perhaps TRBD2 (5 bases). Looked up from germline, CDR1 is GTSNPN and CDR2 is SVGIG (reference sequence). With 4 bases removed from V and 6 bases from J, the gap between germline ends came to 13 bases. The CDR3 runs to 12 residues. The CDR3 sequence is CAWKEETREQYF. CDR3 sequence (DNA): TGTGCCTGGAAGGAGGAGACCCGCGAGCAGTACTTC.

Regarding this clonotype: A much larger clone lies one base from this, so it may be a read error. V is TRBV6-2 or TRBV6-3 and J is TRBJ2-5; 8 bases match TRBD2. The length of the CDR3 is 17 residues. In germline, CDR1 is MNHEY, CDR2 SVGEGT. CDR3 in DNA: TGTGCCGGCAGTTACCGAAGCGGGAGAGGAGCCAAAGAGACCCAGTACTTC. It specifies CAGSYRSGRGAKETQYF.

CDR3 sequence (DNA): TGCGCCAGCAGCCAAGTGAGTAATATGAACACTGAAGCTTTCTTT. It encodes CASSQVSNMNTEAFF. The rearrangement joins TRBV4-1 to TRBJ1-1; D ambiguous. The CDR3 loop spans 15 amino acids. Germline V gene data show CDR1 as MGHRA and CDR2 as YSYEKL. Trimming removed 1 base from V and 0 bases from J, with 9 bases in between.

This clonotype was recorded at least ten times. This chain connects TRBV28 to TRBJ1-5; 7 positions match TRBD1. The germline gives CDR1 MDHEN, CDR2 SYDVKM. Germline trimming cut 6 bases from V and 4 bases from J; bases unmatched to any gene: 9. This CDR3 is 15 amino acids long. The DNA for the CDR3 is TGTGCCAGCAGGCCAAGACAGGGAGGGAATCAGCCCCAGCATTTT. Amino acids: CASRPRQGGNQPQHF. The full variable domain, in which reference TRBV28 and TRBJ1-5 provide the parts outside the CDR3, is DVKVTQSSRYLVKRTGEKVFLECVQDMDHENMFWYRQDPGLGLRLIYFSYDVKMKEKGDIPEGYSVSREKKERFSLILESASTNQTSMYLCASRPRQGGNQPQHFGDGTRLSIL.

The rearrangement joins TRBV27 to TRBJ1-2; 7 positions match TRBD1. V dropped 7 bases and J dropped 4; count of bases not matched to a gene: 15. There are 16 residues in the CDR3. Germline CDR1 and CDR2: MNHEY and SMNVEV (reference sequence). CDR3 DNA: TGTGCCAGCAACCTAAACTCAAACAGGGGTCCCTATGGCTACACCTTC. Translation: CASNLNSNRGPYGYTF.

The J gene is TRBJ2-7, the V gene TRBV6-2 or TRBV6-3, with 8 bases identical to TRBD2. The CDR3 loop spans 15 amino acids. Trimming took 5 bases from V and 4 from J; bases not matched to a gene: 10. In germline, CDR1 is MNHEY, CDR2 SVGEGT. The CDR3 is CASSEAKLAAYEQYF. The CDR3 DNA sequence: TGTGCCAGCAGTGAAGCGAAACTAGCGGCTTACGAGCAGTACTTC.